The present T cell receptor (beta chain) was sequenced within a study of identical twins. Healthy Caucasians supplied all donations. Study conclusions and caveats: Modeled out-of-frame TCR alpha sharing in monozygotic twins fell below observed levels.

This clonotype occurred many times. The antigen remains undetermined. Germline V gives CDR1 SGHAT, CDR2 FQNNGV. Trimming at V came to 8 bases and at J to 14 bases, leaving 10 bases not matched to a gene. The CDR3 loop spans 12 amino acids. Addition of a universal primer site occurred through template switching, and cDNA carried unique molecular identifiers. TCRdb re-called the 5' RACE reads through MiXCR, storing one row per CDR3 protein. The sample contains approximately 240,000 distinct CDR3 sequences, around 15% of which appear only once. The clonotype comes from a woman under 30 in good health. The chain is built from TRBV11-2 and TRBJ1-3; 9 bases agree with TRBD1. The specimen was memory (CD45RO+) T cells sorted from blood. CDR3 nucleotides: TGTGCCAGCGGCAATGCCGGGACAGGGTTATATTTT. Residues: CASGNAGTGLYF. Together with reference TRBV11-2 and TRBJ1-3, the CDR3 gives the full variable domain: EAGVAQSPRYKIIEKRQSVAFWCNPISGHATLYWYQQILGQGPKLLIQFQNNGVVDDSQLPKDRFSAERLKGVDSTLKIQPAKLEDSAVYLCASGNAGTGLYFGEGSWLTVV.